This passage covers 18 T cell receptor beta chains from one sample sequenced in a study of cytomegalovirus exposure and HLA in healthy donors. The primer mix had 60 Vbeta and 13 Jbeta primers. TCRdb's copy holds only in-frame clones and misses some; the assay was immunoSEQ multiplex PCR. The sample includes about 130,000 clones, 80% of them seen just once. Sequences were obtained from PBMCs. The receptors come from a man aged 40-49 years in good health and CMV-seronegative.

The V and J genes are TRBV28 and TRBJ2-7, with D uncertain. V shed 2 bases and J shed 0 bases, with 8 bases lying between them. This CDR3 is 14 amino acids long. The germline V gene encodes CDR1 MDHEN and CDR2 SYDVKM. The DNA of the CDR3 is TGTGCCAGCAGTTTACCTGGCAACTCCTACGAGCAGTACTTC. Amino acids: CASSLPGNSYEQYF.

The V and J genes are TRBV27 and TRBJ2-7; possible D gene TRBD2, 5 bases. There are 15 residues in the CDR3. The V and J ends lost 6 bases and 0 bases respectively, with 15 bases between them. Looked up from germline, CDR1 is MNHEY and CDR2 is SMNVEV (reference sequence). The CDR3 region has the DNA TGTGCCAGCAGACTTGAGGGCGCAGCCTCCTACGAGCAGTACTTC. Translated, it gives CASRLEGAASYEQYF.

The genes are TRBV10-2 and TRBJ2-2, with D tentatively TRBD1 (6 bases). The CDR3 runs 15 residues. Germline values: CDR1 WSHSY, CDR2 SAAADI. The V and J ends lost 5 bases and 3 bases respectively, with 13 bases between them. CDR3 protein: CASSSHAGDTGELFF. The CDR3 nucleotides read TGCGCCAGCAGTTCACATGCAGGGGACACCGGGGAGCTGTTTTTT.

This clone has more than one count but fewer than ten. This chain uses TRBV19 with TRBJ2-5, with 10 bases lining up with TRBD1. Germline V lookup: CDR1 LNHDA, CDR2 SQIVND (reference sequence). V shed 5 bases and J 3 bases; nucleotides not matched to a gene: 6. CDR3 length equals 15 residues. The CDR3 nucleotides read TGTGCCAGTAGTCTTGAGACAGGGGGCGAAGAGACCCAGTACTTC. The encoded protein is CASSLETGGEETQYF.

The chain uses TRBV9 and TRBJ1-1; D possibly corresponds to TRBD1 (6 bases). With 4 bases removed from V and 0 bases from J, the gap between germline ends came to 16 bases. The CDR3 totals 16 residues. CDR1 SGDLS and CDR2 YYNGEE come from the germline V gene. The chain's CDR3 is CASSSLGGVMNTEAFF. The CDR3 DNA follows: TGTGCCAGCAGCTCCCTAGGGGGGGTTATGAACACTGAAGCTTTCTTT.

This chain uses TRBV7-9 with TRBJ2-2; D possibly corresponds to TRBD2 (6 bases). This CDR3 has 14 residues. Trimming took off 5 bases at V and 5 bases at J, with 12 bases between the two ends. Germline CDR1 SEHNR, CDR2 FQNEAQ (reference sequence). The CDR3 DNA sequence: TGTGCCAGCAGCCCCCTGGGGGGAACCGGGGAGCTGTTTTTT. Protein product: CASSPLGGTGELFF.

The chain couples TRBV6-1 to TRBJ2-1; 10 nucleotides line up with TRBD2. In germline, CDR1 is MNHNS, CDR2 SASEGT. V lost 1 base to trimming and J lost 9 bases; unmatched junction nucleotides: 9. The CDR3 is made up of 16 amino acids. The CDR3 loop reads CASSEVVLAGEVEQFF. The CDR3 DNA follows: TGTGCCAGCAGTGAAGTTGTCCTAGCGGGGGAGGTTGAGCAGTTCTTC.

The rearrangement uses TRBV4-1 and TRBJ2-1; 9 bases fit TRBD2. Trimming took 0 bases from V and 6 from J; bases not matched to a gene: 9. The CDR3 loop spans 17 amino acids. Germline V lookup: CDR1 MGHRA, CDR2 YSYEKL. CDR3 DNA sequence: TGCGCCAGCAGCCAAGACCCTGGACTAGCGCGGGGCAATGAGCAGTTCTTC. This codes for CASSQDPGLARGNEQFF.

The chain joins TRBV4-2 to TRBJ2-7; 9 nucleotides agree with TRBD1. Trimming at V came to 0 bases and at J to 7 bases, leaving 13 bases not matched to a gene. This CDR3 region has 17 residues. From germline, CDR1 is LGHNA and CDR2 YNFKEQ. CDR3: CASSQDSRDRALGEQYF. The CDR3 nucleotides read TGTGCCAGCAGCCAAGATTCACGGGACAGGGCATTGGGGGAGCAGTACTTC.

A remark on this clone: Other DNA sequences in the sample encode the same CDR3. This sequence joins TRBV5-1 and TRBJ2-3, with 7 bases aligning to TRBD1. This CDR3 has 15 residues. The germline gives CDR1 SGHRS, CDR2 YFSETQ. V dropped 0 bases and J dropped 1; count of bases not matched to a gene: 2. For the CDR3, the DNA is TGCGCCAGCAGCTTGGGGGACAGAGGCACAGATACGCAGTATTTT. Its protein product is CASSLGDRGTDTQYF.

V usage is TRBV11-2 and J usage is TRBJ2-7; D may be TRBD2 (5 bases). V was trimmed by 1 base and J by 0 bases, leaving 13 bases between them. The germline V gene has CDR1 SGHAT and CDR2 FQNNGV. The length of the CDR3 is 16 residues. CDR3 nucleotide sequence: TGTGCCAGCAGCTTAGGGTCCGGGGTCCCCTCCTACGAGCAGTACTTC. This sequence encodes CASSLGSGVPSYEQYF.

The chain carries TRBV2 and TRBJ1-5, with TRBD1 matching over 8 bases. J lost 5 bases, V lost 3 bases, and 0 bases had no gene match. The CDR3 covers 13 residues. CDR1 is SNHLY and CDR2 is FYNNEI in the germline V gene. The DNA of the CDR3 is TGTGCCAGCAGTGAGACAGGGGATCAGCCCCAGCATTTT. This codes for CASSETGDQPQHF.

V usage is TRBV9 and J usage is TRBJ2-1; weak D call: TRBD2 (5 bases). This CDR3 contains 17 residues. V was clipped by 2 bases and J by 2 bases, with 17 bases between them. The germline V gene encodes CDR1 SGDLS and CDR2 YYNGEE. The CDR3 sequence is CASSVASGTLPYNEQFF. The CDR3 coding sequence is TGTGCCAGCAGCGTCGCCTCGGGAACCCTCCCCTACAATGAGCAGTTCTTC. The variable domain in full, with the rest retrieved from reference TRBV9 and TRBJ2-1, is DSGVTQTPKHLITATGQRVTLRCSPRSGDLSVYWYQQSLDQGLQFLIQYYNGEERAKGNILERFSAQQFPDLHSELNLSSLELGDSALYFCASSVASGTLPYNEQFFGPGTRLTVL.

The chain has TRBV30 and TRBJ2-1, with D possibly matching TRBD2 (5 bases). The CDR3 runs to 15 residues. The germline V gene has CDR1 GTSNPN and CDR2 SVGIG (reference sequence). The V and J ends lost 2 bases and 0 bases respectively, with 11 bases between them. Here the CDR3 reads CAWSRGTSSYNEQFF. The CDR3 coding sequence is TGTGCCTGGAGTCGGGGTACCAGCTCCTACAATGAGCAGTTCTTC.

The chain carries TRBV5-1 and TRBJ2-3, with TRBD2 matching 10 bases. The CDR3 is 14 residues long. Germline V gene lookup returns CDR1 SGHRS and CDR2 YFSETQ. V was pared by 3 bases and J by 6 bases, with 4 bases of the junction left unmatched. This CDR3 reads CASSSSGGADTQYF. Here the CDR3 DNA reads TGCGCCAGCAGCTCAAGCGGGGGGGCGGATACGCAGTATTTT.

The table lists this clone with a count of one. This sequence joins TRBV7-9 and TRBJ1-6; no clear D. Germline-derived CDR1 and CDR2 are SEHNR and FQNEAQ (reference sequence). The CDR3 totals 13 residues. Trimming cost V 4 bases and J 11 bases, with 12 bases left between them. CDR3: CASSSGWSAPLHF. Written as DNA, the CDR3 is TGTGCCAGCAGCTCCGGGTGGTCGGCACCCCTCCACTTT. Full variable domain (rest looked up from reference TRBV7-9 and TRBJ1-6): DTGVSQNPRHKITKRGQNVTFRCDPISEHNRLYWYRQTLGQGPEFLTYFQNEAQLEKSRLLSDRFSAERPKGSFSTLEIQRTEQGDSAMYLCASSSGWSAPLHFGNGTRLTVT.

The V gene is TRBV28, the J gene TRBJ1-2; D is possibly TRBD1 (5 bases). This CDR3 is 14 amino acids long. Trimming shortened V by 7 bases and J by 4 bases, and 16 bases separated the two germline ends. Germline loops: CDR1 MDHEN, CDR2 SYDVKM. CDR3: CASKVEGHGYGYTF. CDR3 DNA sequence: TGTGCCAGCAAGGTGGAAGGACACGGCTATGGCTACACCTTC.

This clone was seen once. The chain links TRBV27 to TRBJ1-1; D is perhaps TRBD1 (5 bases). The V end was cut by 5 bases, the J end by 5 bases, with 15 bases between. From germline, CDR1 is MNHEY and CDR2 SMNVEV (reference sequence). CDR3 length: 14 amino acids. The CDR3 DNA reads TGTGCCAGCAGTACCACAGGAAAGATAACTGAAGCTTTCTTT. Amino acid sequence: CASSTTGKITEAFF.